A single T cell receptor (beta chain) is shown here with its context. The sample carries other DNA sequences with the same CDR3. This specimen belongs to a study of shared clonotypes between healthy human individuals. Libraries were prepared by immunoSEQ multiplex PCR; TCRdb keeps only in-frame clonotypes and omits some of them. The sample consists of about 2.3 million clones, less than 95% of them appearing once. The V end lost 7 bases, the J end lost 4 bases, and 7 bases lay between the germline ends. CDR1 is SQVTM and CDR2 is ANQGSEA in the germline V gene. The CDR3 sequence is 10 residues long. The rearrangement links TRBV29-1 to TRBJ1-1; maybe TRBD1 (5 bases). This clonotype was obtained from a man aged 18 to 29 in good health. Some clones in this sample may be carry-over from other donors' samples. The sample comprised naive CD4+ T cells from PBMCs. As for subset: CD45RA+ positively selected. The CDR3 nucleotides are TGCAGCGCCGGGGGCACTGAAGCTTTCTTT. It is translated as CSAGGTEAFF.